This T cell receptor (beta chain) was obtained from a study of T-cell reconstitution after alpha-beta-depleted transplantation in children. Concerning this clonotype: A much larger clone is a single base away; this may be a read error.

The CDR3 runs to 13 residues. Germline assignment: CDR1 MNHEY and CDR2 SMNVEV (reference sequence). Using unique molecular identifiers, the investigators prepared the TCRbeta library. One entry per CDR3 protein results from TCRdb running MiXCR on the PCR reads. There are roughly 300,000 distinct CDR3 sequences in the sample; almost 10% occur only once, and roughly a tenth lies in the top ten. The sample was PBMCs from the stem cell graft donor, taken from the stem cell graft. This receptor was taken from a human donor who donated a stem cell graft to a child with SCID. The chain couples TRBV27 to TRBJ2-1, with D uncertain. The CDR3 spells CASSSRLPKEQLF. CDR3 DNA: TGTGCCAGCAGTTCCCGCCTACCGAAGGAGCAGTTATTC.